A selection of T cell receptor beta chains follows, all from one sample in a study of T cells in Graves' hyperthyroidism and ophthalmopathy. TCRdb passed the multiplex PCR reads through MiXCR, listing each CDR3 protein once. The repertoire holds some 570,000 distinct CDR3 sequences, with 14% as singletons. The sequenced sample consisted of blood. The receptors derive from a woman under 30 with Graves' ophthalmopathy. Each CDR3 is given with its conserved first and last residue. Fields, in order: J gene, CDR3 length, V gene, CDR3 protein.

J: TRBJ2-1
length: 15
V: TRBV19
CDR3: CASSINAGAVNEQFF

J: TRBJ2-1
length: 15
V: TRBV4-2
CDR3: CASSQEGTTRNEQFF

J: TRBJ1-3
length: 16
V: TRBV7-3
CDR3: CASSPQTGGTGNTIYF

J: TRBJ2-2
length: 11
V: TRBV7-9
CDR3: CASSLDRELFF

J: TRBJ1-1
length: 9
V: TRBV7-2
CDR3: CASGYEAFF

J: TRBJ2-7
length: 15
V: TRBV4-1
CDR3: CASSQDLGEPYEQYF

J: TRBJ1-4
length: 15
V: TRBV10-3
CDR3: CAIRGTANTNEKLFF

J: TRBJ2-7
length: 13
V: TRBV29-1
CDR3: CSVEPETGHEQYF

J: TRBJ2-4
length: 18
V: TRBV7-9
CDR3: CASSARGLAGGPKDIQYF

J: TRBJ2-7
length: 13
V: TRBV2
CDR3: CASKVGRTYEQYF

J: TRBJ1-1
length: 17
V: TRBV3-1
CDR3: CASSHLFQQGARSEASF

J: TRBJ2-2
length: 17
V: TRBV5-8
CDR3: CASSWGPGQGSTGELFF

J: TRBJ2-2
length: 16
V: TRBV19
CDR3: CASTNQGTGLSGELFF

J: TRBJ1-2
length: 14
V: TRBV28
CDR3: CASSGPRDSYGYTF

J: TRBJ2-5
length: 12
V: TRBV7-7
CDR3: CASQGIGETQYF

J: TRBJ1-1
length: 15
V: TRBV7-8
CDR3: CASSLVRISNTEAFF

J: TRBJ2-3
length: 15
V: TRBV28
CDR3: CASTLGNGQSTTQYF

J: TRBJ2-3
length: 17
V: TRBV11-2
CDR3: CASSFLGREGPTDTQYF

J: TRBJ2-1
length: 17
V: TRBV7-2
CDR3: CASSRGGLAGGHNEQFF

J: TRBJ2-7
length: 16
V: TRBV5-5
CDR3: CASSPEEGLSSYEQYF

J: TRBJ2-5
length: 14
V: TRBV11-2
CDR3: CASSWGLVPETQYF

J: TRBJ2-7
length: 15
V: TRBV3-1
CDR3: CASSQDPRTSYEQYF

J: TRBJ1-5
length: 13
V: TRBV10-3
CDR3: CAISTGYNQPQHF

J: TRBJ2-7
length: 15
V: TRBV7-3
CDR3: CASSPALTGFYEQYF

J: TRBJ1-1
length: 14
V: TRBV4-3
CDR3: CASSQVAWNTEAFF

J: TRBJ1-5
length: 14
V: TRBV24-1
CDR3: CATSDLENNQPQHF

J: TRBJ1-2
length: 14
V: TRBV2
CDR3: CASSESQRSYGYTF

J: TRBJ2-3
length: 17
V: TRBV6-2/TRBV6-3
CDR3: CASSYSHTSSSTDTQYF

J: TRBJ1-1
length: 14
V: TRBV5-1
CDR3: CASSSTAGNTEAFF

J: TRBJ2-3
length: 16
V: TRBV7-6
CDR3: CASSLGVVGQDIAQYF

J: TRBJ1-1
length: 18
V: TRBV18
CDR3: CASSQAIGQGAGGTEAFF

J: TRBJ2-5
length: 15
V: TRBV4-3
CDR3: CASSQGVTGQETQYF

J: TRBJ2-3
length: 14
V: TRBV7-2
CDR3: CASSPGGRANTQYF

J: TRBJ2-1
length: 15
V: TRBV20-1
CDR3: CSATKRERDRNEQFF

J: TRBJ1-2
length: 11
V: TRBV10-3
CDR3: CAIQGNDGYTF

J: TRBJ2-7
length: 18
V: TRBV24-1
CDR3: CATSDCEPGTAYSYEQYF

J: TRBJ1-4
length: 15
V: TRBV6-1
CDR3: CASSVGGGTNEKLFF